This T cell receptor beta chain was identified during a study of T cells in localized non-small cell lung cancer. Study-wide results and limits: Higher adjacent-lung clonality was associated with shorter survival. A median of 57 of the top 100 tumor clones appeared in adjacent lung, which was paired and uninvolved. Sequencing was limited to one tumor region, leaving the possibility of heterogeneity open. Uninvolved nearby lung showed the greatest T cell clonality, exceeding that found in tumor.

Produced via immunoSEQ multiplex PCR; TCRdb's table is partial and in-frame only. The sample holds 50,000 to 60,000 clones, less than 85% seen once. CDR1 GTSNPN and CDR2 SVGIG come from the germline V gene (reference sequence). The CDR3 extends over 12 amino acids. With 5 bases removed from V and 8 bases from J, the gap between germline ends came to 15 bases. On this clone itself: Its antigen is still unknown.

The sequencing used PBMCs, collected before any cancer treatment. This TCR was sampled from a woman between 40 and 69 years old with stage II lung adenocarcinoma. The chain carries TRBV30 and TRBJ1-2; no firm D call. CDR3 protein: CAWDDEDPGYTF. As DNA, the CDR3 is TGTGCCTGGGACGATGAAGACCCGGGCTACACCTTC.